This entry lists 19 T cell receptor beta chains sequenced from one sample in a study of spatial heterogeneity in lung cancer. Time point denoted: blood at routine non-recurrence follow-up after resection. Tumor, nontumor lung or frozen PBMC supplied whole RNA, sequenced without sorting. One entry per CDR3 protein results from TCRdb running MiXCR on the 5' RACE reads. The profile shows 25,000 or so distinct CDR3 sequences, under 7% of them singletons. Sequencing used PBMCs, obtained at follow-up. These receptors all stem from a male donor with early-stage non-small cell lung cancer.

This clonotype occurred many times. The chain employs TRBV6-2 or TRBV6-3 and TRBJ1-1; the D gene is possibly TRBD1 (6 bases). The CDR3 has 14 amino acids. Trimming stripped 6 bases from V and 1 base from J, with 12 bases between. Germline CDR1 reads MNHEY; CDR2 reads SVGEGT. CDR3 residues: CASRHQQGNTEAFF. CDR3 nucleotide sequence: TGTGCCAGCAGACATCAACAGGGGAACACTGAAGCTTTCTTT.

Judged by abundance, this clonotype is medium-sized (0.01 to 0.1%). The rearrangement uses TRBV2 and TRBJ2-6, with a tentative D call TRBD2 (5 bases). V gave up 7 bases and J gave up 2 bases, with 15 bases separating them. The CDR3 covers 16 residues. CDR1 is SNHLY and CDR2 is FYNNEI in the germline V gene. The CDR3 here is CASIPGYGAGANVLTF. For the CDR3, the DNA is TGTGCCAGCATACCCGGGTACGGGGCTGGGGCCAACGTCCTGACTTTC.

The gene calls are TRBV20-1 and TRBJ2-3; the match to TRBD2 covers 13 bases. There are 14 residues in the CDR3. CDR1 is DFQATT and CDR2 is SNEGSKA in the germline V gene (reference sequence). The ends lost 6 bases at V and 5 bases at J; junction bases unmatched: 5. The CDR3 sequence: CSAPGLAGVDTQYF. For the CDR3, the DNA is TGCAGTGCCCCTGGACTAGCGGGGGTAGATACGCAGTATTTT.

This rearrangement joins TRBV6-5 to TRBJ2-7; 7 positions match TRBD2. The junction had 8 bases not matched to a gene; V was cut back by 7 bases and J by 2 bases. CDR1 is MNHEY and CDR2 is SVGAGI in the germline V gene. The CDR3 sequence is 14 residues long. CDR3 DNA sequence: TGTGCCAGCATGAGCCAGCGGGGCACCTACGAGCAGTACTTC. Protein: CASMSQRGTYEQYF.

This clonotype has at least ten counts. The CDR3 here is CASSYSRGTSRAFF. The CDR3, as DNA: TGTGCCAGCAGTTACTCCCGTGGGACAAGTCGGGCTTTCTTT. This chain links TRBV6-5 with TRBJ1-1, with D tentatively TRBD1 (6 bases). Trimming left V 0 bases short and J 11 bases short, with 16 bases between. The germline V gene has CDR1 MNHEY and CDR2 SVGAGI. The CDR3 spans 14 residues.

This clonotype was counted at least ten times. The rearrangement uses TRBV29-1 and TRBJ2-3, with D uncertain. Trimming removed 4 bases at V and 3 bases at J, with 11 bases between. Germline assignment: CDR1 SQVTM and CDR2 ANQGSEA. CDR3 length equals 13 residues. The CDR3 region is CSVGAPLTDTQYF. The CDR3 DNA reads as TGCAGCGTTGGGGCTCCATTGACAGATACGCAGTATTTT.

This clonotype came up a few times. The chain carries TRBV29-1 and TRBJ1-2; 7 bases map to TRBD1. CDR3 length: 14 amino acids. CDR1 SQVTM and CDR2 ANQGSEA come from the germline V gene. V lost 2 bases and J lost 7; bases outside the gene matches: 10. CDR3 sequence reads: CSVELRTGLFGYTF. The CDR3 DNA sequence: TGCAGCGTTGAACTTAGGACAGGACTATTTGGCTACACCTTC.

The sample holds many counts of this clonotype. V is TRBV11-1 and J is TRBJ2-1; D may be TRBD2 (6 bases). The germline gives CDR1 SGHAT, CDR2 FQDESV (reference sequence). CDR3 length: 13 residues. Trimming pared 5 bases from V and 5 bases from J, leaving 10 bases between. CDR3: CASSLRTNNEQFF. CDR3 nucleotide sequence: TGTGCCAGCAGCCTACGGACTAACAATGAGCAGTTCTTC.

This clonotype was seen at least ten times. V usage is TRBV20-1 and J usage is TRBJ2-1; a possible D gene is TRBD1 (6 bases). V shed 5 bases and J shed 9 bases, with 17 bases lying between them. This CDR3 region has 13 residues. Germline V gives CDR1 DFQATT, CDR2 SNEGSKA (reference sequence). The CDR3 spells CSAGGTGSGEQFF. The CDR3 region has the DNA TGCAGTGCTGGGGGAACAGGGTCTGGTGAGCAGTTCTTC.

Many counts were recorded for this clonotype. The rearrangement links TRBV2 to TRBJ2-3; 7 bases are a match to TRBD1. CDR3 length equals 15 residues. V dropped 4 bases and J dropped 1; count of bases not matched to a gene: 5. Germline CDR1 is SNHLY and CDR2 is FYNNEI. The CDR3 loop reads CASSAKGQRTDTQYF. In DNA form, the CDR3 reads TGTGCCAGCAGTGCAAAGGGACAGCGCACAGATACGCAGTATTTT.

The V call is TRBV5-1, the J call TRBJ2-3; D is uncertain. The CDR3 contains 15 residues. Germline V lookup: CDR1 SGHRS, CDR2 YFSETQ. V dropped 0 bases and J dropped 6 bases, with 14 bases sitting between them. CDR3 bases: TGCGCCAGCAGCTTGGACTCCGGATCCACGGATACGCAGTATTTT. This encodes CASSLDSGSTDTQYF.

At least ten counts were recorded for this clonotype. The chain carries TRBV11-2 and TRBJ2-1, with 8 positions matching TRBD1. The V segment lost 1 base and the J segment 9 bases; nucleotides outside the gene matches: 11. The CDR3 contains 16 residues. Germline CDR1 reads SGHAT; CDR2 reads FQNNGV. The DNA of the CDR3 is TGTGCCAGCAGCTTAGTCCACGGACAGGGCCCAACTGAGCAGTTCTTC. Protein sequence: CASSLVHGQGPTEQFF.

This clonotype was counted at least ten times. The rearrangement joins TRBV7-3 to TRBJ2-6; D might be TRBD2 (6 bases). This CDR3 contains 17 residues. Per the germline V gene, CDR1 is SGHTA and CDR2 is FQGTGA. V gave up 2 bases and J gave up 0 bases, with 11 bases separating them. Written as DNA, the CDR3 is TGTGCCAGCAGCTTACCGGCGGGAAACTCTGGGGCCAACGTCCTGACTTTC. Translating it yields CASSLPAGNSGANVLTF.

The V gene is TRBV7-2, the J gene TRBJ2-1; D possibly corresponds to TRBD2 (5 bases). Trimming took 1 base from V and 7 from J, leaving 17 bases between them. CDR1 is SGHTA, CDR2 FQGNSA, per germline. CDR3 length equals 16 residues. The CDR3 sequence is CASSLGLASLRNEQFF. CDR3 in DNA: TGTGCCAGCAGCTTAGGGTTAGCGAGTCTGAGGAATGAGCAGTTCTTC.

The table lists this clonotype with many counts. This chain connects TRBV2 to TRBJ2-3; tentative D call: TRBD1 (5 bases). CDR1 SNHLY and CDR2 FYNNEI come from the germline V gene. V lost 5 bases and J lost 0, with 15 bases in between. This CDR3 is built from 16 residues. DNA for the CDR3: TGTGCCAGCAGTATACTCAGGGCACCTAGCACAGATACGCAGTATTTT. Protein: CASSILRAPSTDTQYF.

This clonotype was observed at least ten times. The chain links TRBV28 to TRBJ2-7; 10 bases map to TRBD1. This CDR3 region has 14 residues. The V gene's germline CDR1 is MDHEN and CDR2 SYDVKM. With V trimmed by 5 bases and J by 2 bases, 3 bases remained unmatched. The chain's CDR3 is CASSRGQGPYEQYV. Here the CDR3 DNA reads TGTGCCAGCAGTCGGGGACAGGGGCCCTACGAGCAGTACGTC.

This clonotype was observed many times. J is TRBJ2-1 and V is TRBV19; D remains ambiguous. CDR1 is LNHDA and CDR2 is SQIVND in the germline V gene (reference sequence). Trimming left V 3 bases short and J 2 bases short, with 11 bases between. This CDR3 contains 15 residues. The CDR3 spells CASSIHNNPYNEQFF. The CDR3 nucleotides read TGTGCCAGTAGTATCCACAATAACCCCTACAATGAGCAGTTCTTC.

Concerning this clonotype itself: Given a much more abundant clone one base away, this may be a read error. The V and J genes are TRBV6-1 and TRBJ1-6, with D possibly matching TRBD1 (6 bases). This CDR3 is 14 amino acids long. Per germline, CDR1 MNHNS and CDR2 SASEGT. CDR3 residues: CVSRLQGFNSPLHF. The CDR3 coding sequence is TGTGTCAGCAGGCTACAGGGTTTCAATTCACCCCTCCACTTT.

The chain links TRBV10-3 to TRBJ1-5; TRBD1 might be the D (6 bases). This CDR3 is built from 20 residues. V lost 7 bases and J lost 4, with 32 bases in between. Germline V gene sequence: CDR1 ENHRY, CDR2 SYGVKD. The CDR3 DNA reads as TGTGCCATCACCAGAGGAGCTTACAGGGTTAAGATCGAGAAAAATCAGCCCCAGCATTTT. It translates to CAITRGAYRVKIEKNQPQHF.